Listed below are T cell receptor beta chains from one sample, sequenced in a study of long-term antiretroviral therapy in people with HIV. Data came from immunoSEQ multiplex PCR; TCRdb stores just in-frame clones and leaves some out. This sample has about 17,000 clones, with around 82% found just once. Material: unsorted PBMCs, obtained 0.1 years before starting antiretroviral therapy. The receptors derive from a man aged 18-30 years with HIV. The CDR3 runs from the conserved cysteine through the conserved F or W. A D gene is named only where the DNA matches it firmly. Size is omitted from some rows. Given values are once, few, many or a class for expanded clones.

abundance	v_gene	j_gene	d_gene	CDR3aa	CDR3nt
few	TRBV21-1	TRBJ2-7	NA	CASSKALGGRKQYF	TGTGCCAGCAGCAAAGCGCTAGGAGGGCGTAAGCAGTACTTC
NA	TRBV5-5	TRBJ2-7	NA	CASSTRFASLSEQYF	TGTGCCAGCAGCACTAGGTTCGCCTCTCTTAGCGAGCAGTACTTC
NA	TRBV2	TRBJ2-6	NA	CASSERGPGANVLTF	TGTGCCAGCAGTGAACGGGGGCCTGGGGCCAACGTCCTGACTTTC
NA	TRBV10-3	TRBJ2-3	NA	CATRGGVGDTQYF	TGTGCCACCAGGGGGGGGGTCGGAGATACGCAGTATTTT
NA	TRBV13	TRBJ1-1	TRBD1	CASSTTGTDTEAFF	TGTGCCAGCAGCACGACAGGGACCGACACTGAAGCTTTCTTT
NA	TRBV5-1	TRBJ2-7	TRBD2	CASSLVGGRAREQYF	TGCGCCAGCAGCTTGGTCGGCGGGAGGGCCCGGGAGCAGTACTTC
NA	TRBV7-2	TRBJ1-2	NA	CASSLESYGYTF	TGTGCCAGCAGCTTAGAGAGCTATGGCTACACCTTC
NA	TRBV7-9	TRBJ2-5	NA	CASSSPFEETQYF	TGTGCCAGCAGCTCTCCTTTTGAAGAGACCCAGTACTTC
NA	TRBV7-3	TRBJ2-1	TRBD2	CASWWEGGYEQFF	TGTGCCAGCTGGTGGGAGGGTGGGTATGAGCAGTTCTTC
medium-sized	TRBV7-6	TRBJ2-7	TRBD2	CASSSTSGEEQYF	TGTGCCAGCAGCTCAACTAGCGGGGAAGAGCAGTACTTC
NA	TRBV5-5	TRBJ2-2	NA	CASREDPNTGELFF	TGTGCCAGCAGAGAGGACCCGAACACCGGGGAGCTGTTTTTT
NA	TRBV4-2	TRBJ2-1	NA	CASSQDGNNEQFF	TGTGCCAGCAGCCAAGACGGGAACAATGAGCAGTTCTTC
NA	TRBV11-2	TRBJ2-6	NA	CASREVGTGANVLTF	TGTGCCAGCAGGGAGGTAGGGACTGGGGCCAACGTCCTGACTTTC
few	TRBV28	TRBJ1-2	NA	CASRPGTTYGYTF	TGTGCCAGCCGACCCGGGACAACCTATGGCTACACCTTC
NA	TRBV6-5	TRBJ2-7	NA	CASSYRGPYEQYF	TGTGCCAGCAGTTACAGAGGCCCCTACGAGCAGTACTTC
NA	TRBV18	TRBJ2-1	TRBD2	CASSPGLAGDNEQFF	TGTGCCAGCTCACCGGGACTAGCGGGAGACAATGAGCAGTTCTTC
NA	TRBV6-5	TRBJ1-2	TRBD1	CASSYAGTGDYGYTF	TGTGCCAGCAGTTACGCCGGGACAGGGGACTATGGCTACACCTTC
NA	TRBV9	TRBJ2-7	TRBD1	CASSVEQGGYEQYF	TGTGCCAGCAGCGTGGAACAGGGGGGATACGAGCAGTACTTC
NA	TRBV7-8	TRBJ2-1	NA	CASSSTGGLPYNEQFF	TGTGCCAGCAGCTCAACCGGCGGACTACCCTACAATGAGCAGTTCTTC
NA	TRBV13	TRBJ2-2	NA	CASSLLGRVTDTGELFF	TGTGCCAGCAGCTTACTGGGGCGGGTAACGGACACCGGGGAGCTGTTTTTT
NA	TRBV5-4	TRBJ2-1	TRBD2	CASSLTSGGLDINEQFF	TGTGCCAGCAGCTTGACTAGCGGGGGTTTAGATATCAATGAGCAGTTCTTC
NA	TRBV30	TRBJ1-5	NA	CAWSVFGGMWPQHF	TGTGCCTGGAGTGTTTTCGGGGGGATGTGGCCCCAGCATTTT
NA	TRBV20-1	TRBJ2-7	NA	CSASLVEQYF	TGCAGTGCTAGCCTGGTGGAGCAGTACTTC
once	TRBV7-2	TRBJ2-4	NA	CASSLGGTKNIQYF	TGTGCCAGCAGCTTAGGGGGAACCAAAAACATTCAGTACTTC
NA	TRBV4-1	TRBJ2-7	NA	CASSQDRTPAGQYF	TGCGCCAGCAGCCAAGATCGGACCCCGGCTGGGCAGTACTTC
NA	TRBV5-6	TRBJ1-2	TRBD1	CASSSRDSTYYGYTF	TGTGCCAGCAGCAGCCGGGACAGCACTTACTATGGCTACACCTTC
once	TRBV7-9	TRBJ2-4	NA	CASSKAPGPAAKNIQYF	TGTGCCAGCAGCAAAGCCCCGGGCCCCGCAGCCAAAAACATTCAGTACTTC
NA	TRBV11-2	TRBJ2-7	NA	CASSSSLRYEQYF	TGTGCCAGCAGCTCCTCCCTTAGATACGAGCAGTACTTC
NA	TRBV10-1	TRBJ2-7	TRBD2	CASGGVSHEQYF	TGCGCCAGCGGGGGGGTATCCCACGAGCAGTACTTC
NA	TRBV18	TRBJ2-1	NA	CASSPRGGEQFF	TGTGCCAGCTCACCCAGGGGTGGCGAGCAGTTCTTC
few	TRBV19	TRBJ2-7	NA	CASSNGQVSYEQYF	TGTGCCAGTAGTAATGGCCAGGTGAGCTACGAGCAGTACTTC
NA	TRBV16	TRBJ1-4	NA	CASSQSILGEEDNEKLFF	TGTGCCAGCAGCCAATCCATCCTAGGGGAGGAGGATAATGAAAAACTGTTTTTT
NA	TRBV7-9	TRBJ2-7	TRBD1	CASSPTGLAEKAYEQYF	TGTGCCAGCAGCCCGACAGGGCTAGCAGAAAAGGCCTACGAGCAGTACTTC
NA	TRBV27	TRBJ2-7	TRBD2	CASSSPTSGSYEQYF	TGTGCCAGCAGTTCCCCGACTAGCGGCTCCTACGAGCAGTACTTC
NA	TRBV18	TRBJ2-4	TRBD1	CASSPGTGAPRLAKNIQYF	TGTGCCAGCTCACCGGGGACAGGGGCCCCGAGGCTGGCCAAAAACATTCAGTACTTC
NA	TRBV27	TRBJ1-1	TRBD1	CASRTWTGMNTEAFF	TGTGCCAGCAGAACCTGGACAGGGATGAACACTGAAGCTTTCTTT
NA	TRBV29-1	TRBJ2-3	TRBD2	CSVVGRGGRTDTQYF	TGCAGCGTTGTAGGGCGGGGGGGAAGGACAGATACGCAGTATTTT
few	TRBV27	TRBJ1-5	NA	CASSLGGYGNQPQHF	TGTGCCAGCAGTTTAGGTGGATATGGCAATCAGCCCCAGCATTTT
medium-sized	TRBV7-6	TRBJ2-2	NA	CASSPNTVGAGTGELFF	TGTGCCAGCAGCCCCAATACGGTAGGGGCCGGGACCGGGGAGCTGTTTTTT
NA	TRBV7-5	TRBJ1-4	NA	CARSLTRGICEKLFF	TGTGCCAGAAGCTTGACTCGGGGGATATGTGAAAAACTGTTTTTT
NA	TRBV19	TRBJ2-4	TRBD2	CASSIAPGLAGENIQYF	TGTGCCAGTAGTATAGCCCCAGGACTAGCGGGGGAAAACATTCAGTACTTC
NA	TRBV30	TRBJ2-3	TRBD1	CAWRLQGVGIGTQYF	TGTGCCTGGAGGTTACAGGGGGTCGGCATAGGTACGCAGTATTTT
NA	TRBV10-3	TRBJ2-3	TRBD2	CAISVFGSAGVGTDTQYF	TGTGCCATCAGTGTTTTCGGGTCGGCGGGAGTGGGCACAGATACGCAGTATTTT
NA	TRBV7-8	TRBJ2-3	TRBD2	CASSLVVLAGSTDTQYF	TGTGCCAGCAGCTTAGTAGTGCTAGCGGGGAGCACAGATACGCAGTATTTT
few	TRBV27	TRBJ2-7	TRBD2	CASSSRLAPYEQYF	TGTGCCAGCAGTTCCAGACTAGCTCCCTACGAGCAGTACTTC
NA	TRBV4-1	TRBJ2-7	NA	CASSQEVVYEQYF	TGCGCCAGCAGCCAAGAGGTGGTCTACGAGCAGTACTTC
NA	TRBV9	TRBJ2-4	NA	CASSGTGTGENIQYF	TGTGCCAGCAGCGGCACCGGGACGGGGGAAAACATTCAGTACTTC
NA	TRBV7-9	TRBJ1-4	NA	CASSPQVGGNEKLFF	TGTGCCAGCAGCCCCCAGGTGGGGGGCAATGAAAAACTGTTTTTT
NA	TRBV4-1	TRBJ1-1	NA	CASSGRTEGTEAFF	TGCGCCAGCAGCGGCCGGACAGAGGGCACTGAAGCTTTCTTT
once	TRBV4-2	TRBJ1-2	NA	CASSQGAGYTF	TGTGCCAGCAGCCAAGGGGCCGGCTACACCTTC